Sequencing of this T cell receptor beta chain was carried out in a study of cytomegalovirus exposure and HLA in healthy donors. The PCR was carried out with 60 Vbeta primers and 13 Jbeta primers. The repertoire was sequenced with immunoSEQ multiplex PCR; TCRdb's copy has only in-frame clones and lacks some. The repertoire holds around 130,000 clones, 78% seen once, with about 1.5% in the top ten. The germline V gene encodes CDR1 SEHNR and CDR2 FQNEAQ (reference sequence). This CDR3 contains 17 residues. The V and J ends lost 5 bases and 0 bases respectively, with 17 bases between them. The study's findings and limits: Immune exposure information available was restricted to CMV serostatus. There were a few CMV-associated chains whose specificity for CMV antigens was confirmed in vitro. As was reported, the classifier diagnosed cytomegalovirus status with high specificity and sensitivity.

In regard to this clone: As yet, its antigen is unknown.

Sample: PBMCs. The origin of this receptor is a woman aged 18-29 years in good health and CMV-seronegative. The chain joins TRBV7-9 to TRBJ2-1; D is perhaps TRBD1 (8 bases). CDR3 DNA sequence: TGTGCCAGCAGCCCACACAGGGGGGGGGCCTCCTACAATGAGCAGTTCTTC. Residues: CASSPHRGGASYNEQFF.